The entry that follows covers one T cell receptor beta chain sequence. Antigen specificity is unknown. The data were taken from a study of T cell responses to AZD1222 COVID-19 vaccine. In the study overall: Combined were second doses at about 4 or about 12 weeks.

Points from the study as a whole: No repertoire was sampled before or during the peak T cell response, only after it.

Libraries were prepared by immunoSEQ multiplex PCR; TCRdb keeps only in-frame clonotypes and omits some of them. This sample has under 200,000 clones, with 80% to 95% found just once. Germline CDR1 SGHRS, CDR2 YFSETQ. CDR3 length: 16 residues. V lost 1 base and J lost 2, with 16 bases in between. The sequences come from peripheral blood, collected on day 0 of AZD1222 vaccination. The V and J genes are TRBV5-1 and TRBJ2-7; D possibly corresponds to TRBD1 (5 bases). The TCR originated in an adult in good health. The CDR3 nucleotides read TGCGCCAGCAGCTTGAACAGGAAAGGATCGACCTACGAGCAGTACTTC. The encoded protein is CASSLNRKGSTYEQYF.